The sequence of this T cell receptor (beta chain) was determined in a study of cytomegalovirus exposure and HLA in healthy donors. The study's findings and limits: The classifier reportedly diagnosed cytomegalovirus status with high sensitivity and specificity. The tendency of first-cohort TCR clusters to co-occur in the 120 or so validation repertoires emerged from a later analysis.

Sequencing used immunoSEQ multiplex PCR; TCRdb keeps in-frame clones, though not all of them. The table has around 61,000 clones, over 85% seen once. Per germline, CDR1 LGHNA and CDR2 YSLEER. Losses at the gene ends were 4 bases for V and 6 bases for J; bases not matched to a gene: 14. This CDR3 contains 17 residues. As regards this clone: The antigen is unknown.

This TCR was sampled from a young man in good health and CMV-seronegative. V gene TRBV4-3 combines with J gene TRBJ2-1, with 8 positions matching TRBD2. The sequenced sample consisted of PBMCs. The CDR3 nucleotides are TGCGCCAGCAGCCCCAGTGTTAGCGGGGTAGACGGCAATGAGCAGTTCTTC. Translation gives CASSPSVSGVDGNEQFF.